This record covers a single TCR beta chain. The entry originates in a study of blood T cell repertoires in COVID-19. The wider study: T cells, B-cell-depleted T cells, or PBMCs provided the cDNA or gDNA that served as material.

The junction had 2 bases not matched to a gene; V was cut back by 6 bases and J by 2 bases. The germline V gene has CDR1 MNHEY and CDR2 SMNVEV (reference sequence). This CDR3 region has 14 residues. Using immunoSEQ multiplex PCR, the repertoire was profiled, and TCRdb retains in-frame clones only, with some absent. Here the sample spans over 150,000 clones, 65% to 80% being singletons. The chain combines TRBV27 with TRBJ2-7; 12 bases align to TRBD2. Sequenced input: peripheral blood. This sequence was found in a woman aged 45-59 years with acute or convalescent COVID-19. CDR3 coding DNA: TGTGCCAGCAGCCTAGCGGGAGGGCCCTACGAGCAGTACTTC. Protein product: CASSLAGGPYEQYF.